This T cell receptor beta chain emerged from a study of cytomegalovirus exposure and HLA in healthy donors. Study-wide context: From HLA-typed donors, an early data release held about 85 million unique TCRs. Study observations and caveats: The study designated fewer than 200 TCR beta chains cytomegalovirus-associated. Sequencing likely produced, as an artifact, a cluster of highly shared sequence variants. A later analysis found that most CMV-associated TCR beta chains appeared HLA-restricted.

Researchers ran the PCR with 60 Vbeta and 13 Jbeta primers. Produced via immunoSEQ multiplex PCR; TCRdb's table is partial and in-frame only. This sample has tens of thousands of clones, with under 85% found just once. This clone was observed a handful of times. Its antigen is unknown. The CDR3 contains 15 residues. The V gene's germline CDR1 is MGHRA and CDR2 YSYEKL. J gave up 3 bases and V 8 bases, and 11 bases lay outside the gene matches. Sequences were obtained from PBMCs. V gene TRBV4-1 combines with J gene TRBJ2-7; TRBD2 matches 9 bases. The origin of this receptor is a woman aged 40 to 50 in good health and CMV-seropositive. CDR3 amino acids: CASRKVAGAVYEQYF. The CDR3 DNA reads TGCGCCAGCCGCAAAGTAGCGGGGGCGGTCTACGAGCAGTACTTC.